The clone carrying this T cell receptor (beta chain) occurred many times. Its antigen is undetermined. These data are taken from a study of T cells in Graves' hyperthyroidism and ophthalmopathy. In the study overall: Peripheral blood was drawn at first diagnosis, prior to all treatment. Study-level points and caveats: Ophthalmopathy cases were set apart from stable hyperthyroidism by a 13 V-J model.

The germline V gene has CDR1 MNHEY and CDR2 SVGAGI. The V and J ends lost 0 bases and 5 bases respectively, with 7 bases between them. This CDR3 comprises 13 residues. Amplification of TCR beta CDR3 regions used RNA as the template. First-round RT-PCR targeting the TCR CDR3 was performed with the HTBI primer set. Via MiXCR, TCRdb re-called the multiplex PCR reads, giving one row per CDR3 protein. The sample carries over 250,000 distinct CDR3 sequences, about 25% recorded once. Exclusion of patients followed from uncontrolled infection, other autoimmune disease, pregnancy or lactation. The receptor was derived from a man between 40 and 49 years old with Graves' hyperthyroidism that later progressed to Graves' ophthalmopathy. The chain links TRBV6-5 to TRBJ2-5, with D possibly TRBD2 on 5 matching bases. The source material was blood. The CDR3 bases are TGTGCCAGCAGTTACTCGGGCGGGGAGACCCAGTACTTC. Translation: CASSYSGGETQYF.